The 15 T cell receptor beta chains reported below all come from one sample, sequenced in a study of patients and donors after allogeneic stem cell transplantation (TCRdb year 2020). The library relied on RT-PCR. Data came from a NextSeq 550. TCRdb itself trimmed the public reads at Q25 with fastp, ran MiXCR and retained productive beta chains. Records with the same CDR3 protein are collapsed into one entry carrying the most frequent genes and DNA. In all, the sample holds 200,000 to 250,000 distinct CDR3 sequences, and 13% to 15% of those were seen once. 9.5% to 13% of the sample belongs to the ten largest clones. Material for sequencing was blood, either unsorted or a sorted T cell fraction (not recorded which). The receptors stem from a human donor who was either an allogeneic HSCT recipient or a stem cell or donor lymphocyte infusion donor (not recorded which). It is not recorded whose cells these are; they may come from a transplant donor.

This clonotype has just a few counts. In DNA, the CDR3 is TGCGCCAGCAGCTTGGGGGCCAGGGACGAAGAGACCCAGTACTTC. Translating it yields CASSLGARDEETQYF. The V and J genes are TRBV5-1 and TRBJ2-5; possibly TRBD1 or TRBD2 for D (5 bases each). The germline CDR1 and CDR2 sequences are SGHRS and YFSETQ. The CDR3 runs to 15 residues. Between the trimmed V and J ends, which lost 0 bases and 3 bases, there was a span of 12 bases. Based on the CDR3 plus reference TRBV5-1 and TRBJ2-5, the full variable domain is KAGVTQTPRYLIKTRGQQVTLSCSPISGHRSVSWYQQTPGQGLQFLFEYFSETQRNKGNFPGRFSGRQFSNSRSEMNVSTLELGDSALYLCASSLGARDEETQYFGPGTRLLVL.

This clonotype occurred many times. The rearrangement uses TRBV29-1 and TRBJ1-3; D unresolved. The V end was cut by 4 bases, the J end by 0 bases, with 10 bases between. Germline-derived CDR1 and CDR2 are SQVTM and ANQGSEA. The CDR3 has 14 amino acids. The DNA for the CDR3 is TGCAGCGTTGGTATAGGGCACTCTGGAAACACCATATATTTT. Translation: CSVGIGHSGNTIYF. Full variable domain (remainder filled in from reference TRBV29-1 and TRBJ1-3): SAVISQKPSRDICQRGTSLTIQCQVDSQVTMMFWYRQQPGQSLTLIATANQGSEATYESGFVIDKFPISRPNLTFSTLTVSNMSPEDSSIYLCSVGIGHSGNTIYFGEGSWLTVV.

The chain uses TRBV13 and TRBJ2-1; 9 nucleotides match TRBD2. The CDR3 runs to 15 residues. Germline CDR1 PRHDT, CDR2 FYEKMQ (reference sequence). J lost 4 bases, V lost 2 bases, and 3 bases had no gene match. The CDR3 region is CASSLISGGYNEQFF. The DNA of the CDR3 is TGTGCCAGCAGCTTAATTAGCGGGGGATACAATGAGCAGTTCTTC.

The sample holds many counts of this clonotype. The rearrangement uses TRBV5-1 and TRBJ1-4; D is perhaps TRBD1 (6 bases). Germline loops: CDR1 SGHRS, CDR2 YFSETQ. The CDR3 runs to 14 residues. Trimming cost V 5 bases and J 10 bases, with 18 bases left between them. CDR3 sequence reads: CASRAAGGVAKLFF. CDR3 nucleotide sequence: TGCGCCAGCAGGGCCGCCGGGGGCGTCGCAAAACTGTTTTTT.

V gene TRBV7-9 combines with J gene TRBJ2-1; the D gene is possibly TRBD2 (7 bases). V gave up 1 base and J gave up 9 bases, with 13 bases separating them. The CDR3 sequence is 14 residues long. The germline gives CDR1 SEHNR, CDR2 FQNEAQ (reference sequence). The chain's CDR3 is CASSLGPRGGEQFF. In nucleotides, the CDR3 is TGTGCCAGCAGCTTAGGACCGAGGGGGGGTGAGCAGTTCTTC.

The V call is TRBV7-9, the J call TRBJ1-2; D gene uncertain. Trimming left V 6 bases short and J 3 bases short, with 14 bases between. The CDR3 contains 14 residues. Germline CDR1 reads SEHNR; CDR2 reads FQNEAQ (reference sequence). Here the CDR3 DNA reads TGTGCCAGCAGAACGAGCAAGGCGGACTATGGCTACACCTTC. This sequence encodes CASRTSKADYGYTF.

This clonotype was observed a handful of times. The rearrangement uses TRBV10-3 and TRBJ2-6, with 7 bases aligning to TRBD2. The V segment lost 10 bases and the J segment 0 bases; nucleotides outside the gene matches: 0. From germline, CDR1 is ENHRY and CDR2 SYGVKD. This CDR3 comprises 13 residues. The CDR3 coding sequence is TGTGCCACGGGGGGCTCTGGGGCCAACGTCCTGACTTTC. The encoded protein is CATGGSGANVLTF.

This chain uses TRBV5-1 with TRBJ2-6; no definite D call. Germline CDR1 SGHRS, CDR2 YFSETQ. This CDR3 has 15 residues. V was shortened by 0 bases and J by 0 bases, with 4 bases between the two germline ends. In nucleotides, the CDR3 is TGCGCCAGCAGCTTGGCCAGCTCTGGGGCCAACGTCCTGACTTTC. Its translation is CASSLASSGANVLTF.

This sequence joins TRBV5-1 and TRBJ2-7; 9 bases match TRBD2. The CDR3 consists of 14 residues. J was trimmed by 6 bases and V by 7 bases; bases with no gene match: 11. Per the germline V gene, CDR1 is SGHRS and CDR2 is YFSETQ. Written as DNA, the CDR3 is TGCGCCAGCTGTCCAGCGGGAGGAAACGGCGAGCAGTACTTC. Its translation: CASCPAGGNGEQYF.

This chain joins TRBV19 and TRBJ2-7; tentatively, D is TRBD1 or TRBD2 (6 bases each). This CDR3 is 12 amino acids long. Trimming left V 10 bases short and J 7 bases short, with 17 bases between. CDR1 is LNHDA and CDR2 is SQIVND in the germline V gene (reference sequence). This CDR3 is CATRRGREEQYF. In DNA form, the CDR3 reads TGTGCCACCCGCCGGGGGCGGGAAGAGCAGTACTTC.

This clonotype has a count of ten or more. The chain is built from TRBV19 and TRBJ1-3; D is unresolved. The length of the CDR3 is 14 residues. CDR1 is LNHDA, CDR2 SQIVND, per germline (reference sequence). Trimming removed 9 bases from V and 0 bases from J, with 12 bases in between. In DNA form, the CDR3 reads TGTGCCAGCGGAAGACCGCTCTCTGGAAACACCATATATTTT. Its protein product is CASGRPLSGNTIYF.

This clonotype was detected a few times. This chain connects TRBV20-1 to TRBJ1-1, with 7 bases matching TRBD1. CDR3 length: 14 amino acids. CDR1 is DFQATT, CDR2 SNEGSKA, per germline (reference sequence). V lost 7 bases, J lost 1 base, and 9 bases stayed unmatched. This CDR3 is CSVTGARGNTEAFF. CDR3 in DNA: TGCAGTGTCACAGGGGCCCGGGGGAACACTGAAGCTTTCTTT.

The chain links TRBV3-1 to TRBJ2-1; D may match TRBD1 or TRBD2 (5 bases each). Trimming shortened V by 2 bases and J by 5 bases, and 13 bases separated the two germline ends. This CDR3 has 15 residues. In germline, CDR1 is LGHDT, CDR2 YNNKEL (reference sequence). Here the CDR3 DNA reads TGTGCCAGCAGCCAAATGACCGGGGCGCACAATGAGCAGTTCTTC. This codes for CASSQMTGAHNEQFF.

This clonotype came up many times. The V gene is TRBV20-1, the J gene TRBJ1-2, with D unclear. CDR3 length: 13 amino acids. V lost 6 bases and J lost 3, with 14 bases in between. The V gene's germline CDR1 is DFQATT and CDR2 SNEGSKA (reference sequence). CDR3 DNA sequence: TGCAGTGCGTCAGGACTGCTAGACTATGGCTACACCTTC. This codes for CSASGLLDYGYTF.

The chain uses TRBV6-5 and TRBJ2-1; no firm D call. The V and J ends lost 3 bases and 5 bases respectively, with 11 bases between them. This CDR3 has 14 residues. Germline V lookup: CDR1 MNHEY, CDR2 SVGAGI. The CDR3 DNA follows: TGTGCCAGCAGTTATACGGACGGCCACAATGAGCAGTTCTTC. Amino acid sequence: CASSYTDGHNEQFF.